These 32 T cell receptor beta chains originate from one sample sequenced in a study of cytomegalovirus exposure and HLA in healthy donors. PCR involved 60 Vbeta and 13 Jbeta primers. Libraries were prepared by immunoSEQ multiplex PCR; TCRdb keeps only in-frame clonotypes and omits some of them. Of about 200,000 clones listed, around 64% are singletons. The sequencing input was PBMCs. The origin of the receptors is a man aged 40-49 years in good health and CMV-seropositive.

V gene TRBV9 combines with J gene TRBJ2-7, with D possibly matching TRBD1 (5 bases). V was trimmed by 3 bases and J by 6 bases, leaving 13 bases between them. Germline values: CDR1 SGDLS, CDR2 YYNGEE. This CDR3 comprises 13 residues. CDR3 region: CASSDLGASEQYF. CDR3 DNA: TGTGCCAGCAGCGACTTAGGGGCTAGCGAGCAGTACTTC.

The chain has TRBV11-2 and TRBJ2-7; perhaps TRBD1 as D (6 bases). Germline V gene lookup returns CDR1 SGHAT and CDR2 FQNNGV. Trimming removed 7 bases at V and 7 bases at J, with 17 bases between. This CDR3 spans 13 amino acids. CDR3: CASTPQGTREQYF. The CDR3 region has the DNA TGTGCCAGCACCCCTCAGGGGACCCGGGAGCAGTACTTC.

The chain employs TRBV6-4 and TRBJ1-3, with D unresolved. The CDR3 runs to 16 residues. Between the trimmed V and J ends, which lost 5 bases and 0 bases, there was a span of 14 bases. Germline-derived CDR1 and CDR2 are MRHNA and SNTAGT. The CDR3 bases are TGTGCCAGCAGTCCCTCCCAGGTCGGCTCTGGAAACACCATATATTTT. Translated: CASSPSQVGSGNTIYF.

The chain combines TRBV2 with TRBJ2-7; possibly TRBD2 for D (5 bases). Deletions cut 2 bases from V and 4 bases from J, with 24 bases between. Looked up from germline, CDR1 is SNHLY and CDR2 is FYNNEI. There are 18 residues in the CDR3. For the CDR3, the DNA is TGTGCCAGCAGTGAAATAGTTCGGGGAAATTCTAAGAGTTACGAGCAGTACTTC. This encodes CASSEIVRGNSKSYEQYF.

The V and J genes are TRBV4-2 and TRBJ2-5; D is unresolved. The germline V gene encodes CDR1 LGHNA and CDR2 YNFKEQ. V was cut by 1 base and J by 2 bases, with 8 bases left in between. The CDR3 consists of 14 residues. The CDR3 DNA is TGTGCCAGCAGCCAAGTTTCCGGGCAAGAGACCCAGTACTTC. Its protein is CASSQVSGQETQYF.

This chain links TRBV19 with TRBJ2-1; 10 positions match TRBD2. Unmatched junction bases numbered 5, after V lost 6 bases and J lost 3 bases. CDR1 and CDR2 from the germline V gene are LNHDA and SQIVND (reference sequence). The CDR3 has 15 residues. For the CDR3, the DNA is TGTGCCAGTAGAATAAGCGGGGGGGACTACAATGAGCAGTTCTTC. Encoded protein: CASRISGGDYNEQFF.

The chain uses TRBV4-1 and TRBJ1-3, with 11 bases aligning to TRBD1. V gave up 1 base and J gave up 4 bases; unmatched junction bases: 6. Germline lookup yields CDR1 MGHRA and CDR2 YSYEKL. The CDR3 contains 17 residues. The CDR3 spells CASSQGTGGASGNTIYF. The CDR3 coding sequence is TGCGCCAGCAGCCAAGGGACAGGGGGCGCGTCCGGAAACACCATATATTTT.

The CDR3 is CASSIARTGELFF. The CDR3 DNA follows: TGTGCCAGTAGTATAGCCCGGACCGGGGAGCTGTTTTTT. The chain recombines TRBV19 with TRBJ2-2; D gene ambiguous. Per germline, CDR1 LNHDA and CDR2 SQIVND (reference sequence). CDR3 length: 13 amino acids. V was cut by 1 base and J by 5 bases, with 5 bases left in between.

The gene calls are TRBV5-6 and TRBJ1-2; unclear D gene. Trimming removed 4 bases at V and 3 bases at J, with 16 bases between. Germline CDR1 and CDR2: SGHDT and YYEEEE. The CDR3 covers 15 residues. CDR3 DNA sequence: TGTGCCAGCAGCCTCGACCCCGCGGCAGACTATGGCTACACCTTC. The encoded protein is CASSLDPAADYGYTF.

This clone has only a few counts. The chain couples TRBV6-5 to TRBJ1-4; the D gene is possibly TRBD1 (6 bases). Trimming left V 2 bases short and J 3 bases short, with 13 bases between. Germline V lookup: CDR1 MNHEY, CDR2 SVGAGI. CDR3 size: 16 residues. This CDR3 is CASSYGGQAANEKLFF. In DNA form, the CDR3 reads TGTGCCAGCAGTTACGGGGGACAAGCAGCTAATGAAAAACTGTTTTTT.

CDR3 DNA sequence: TGTGCCAGCAGCCCGAGGGTTTCCTACTCTGGAAACACCATATATTTT. Translated: CASSPRVSYSGNTIYF. J is TRBJ1-3 and V is TRBV5-6; D gene uncertain. Trimming removed 4 bases at V and 0 bases at J, with 14 bases between. CDR1 SGHDT and CDR2 YYEEEE come from the germline V gene. This CDR3 is 16 amino acids long.

The chain recombines TRBV4-1 with TRBJ1-6, with D tentatively TRBD1 (5 bases). The CDR3 has 16 residues. With 4 bases removed from V and 8 bases from J, the gap between germline ends came to 18 bases. Germline V gene lookup returns CDR1 MGHRA and CDR2 YSYEKL. CDR3 in amino acids: CASSPQQQVFDSPLHF. The DNA for the CDR3 is TGCGCCAGCAGCCCGCAACAACAGGTATTTGATTCACCCCTCCACTTT.

The chain carries TRBV16 and TRBJ1-1; D may be TRBD1 (5 bases). Looked up from germline, CDR1 is KGHSY and CDR2 is FQNENV. CDR3 length: 15 amino acids. V was cut by 3 bases and J by 4 bases, with 15 bases left in between. The CDR3 is CASSHKDRGITEAFF. CDR3 sequence (DNA): TGTGCCAGCAGCCACAAAGACAGAGGTATCACTGAAGCTTTCTTT.

The J gene is TRBJ1-1, the V gene TRBV27, with TRBD1 matching 7 bases. CDR3 length: 13 amino acids. The trim removed 4 bases at V and 3 bases at J, leaving 2 bases unmatched. Germline V gene lookup returns CDR1 MNHEY and CDR2 SMNVEV (reference sequence). The CDR3: CASSWGQYTEAFF. CDR3 in DNA: TGTGCCAGCAGTTGGGGACAGTACACTGAAGCTTTCTTT.

The chain joins TRBV19 to TRBJ2-2; D gene ambiguous. The germline CDR1 and CDR2 sequences are LNHDA and SQIVND (reference sequence). The CDR3 contains 14 residues. V was trimmed by 2 bases and J by 2 bases, leaving 6 bases between them. The CDR3 protein is CASSITANTGELFF. The CDR3 DNA reads as TGTGCCAGTAGTATAACAGCCAACACCGGGGAGCTGTTTTTT.

This chain joins TRBV13 and TRBJ2-7; D is unclear. The V and J ends lost 3 bases and 1 base respectively, with 7 bases between them. Germline CDR1 PRHDT, CDR2 FYEKMQ (reference sequence). This CDR3 comprises 13 residues. The CDR3 sequence: CASSFSRSYEQYF. In nucleotides, the CDR3 is TGTGCCAGCAGCTTTAGCCGGTCCTACGAGCAGTACTTC.

The DNA for the CDR3 is TGTGCCAGTAGTCCCCAGGGAATGTCACCCCTCCACTTT. It translates to CASSPQGMSPLHF. The gene calls are TRBV19 and TRBJ1-6, with D perhaps TRBD1 (5 bases). CDR3 length: 13 amino acids. Germline loops: CDR1 LNHDA, CDR2 SQIVND (reference sequence). V was cut by 5 bases and J by 10 bases, with 12 bases left in between.

J is TRBJ1-5 and V is TRBV9; 9 positions match TRBD1. CDR1 is SGDLS and CDR2 is YYNGEE in the germline V gene. V shed 3 bases and J 6 bases; nucleotides not matched to a gene: 4. The CDR3 has 14 amino acids. CDR3 sequence (DNA): TGTGCCAGCAGCGCCGGGACAGGGAGTCAGCCCCAGCATTTT. It codes for CASSAGTGSQPQHF.

The rearrangement links TRBV28 to TRBJ2-1; the D gene is possibly TRBD2 (5 bases). The germline V and J ends were trimmed by 2 bases and 3 bases, with 8 bases remaining between them. CDR3 size: 14 residues. Germline CDR1 and CDR2: MDHEN and SYDVKM. CDR3 protein: CASSLTGIYNEQFF. Written as DNA, the CDR3 is TGTGCCAGCAGTTTAACGGGGATCTACAATGAGCAGTTCTTC.

This chain uses TRBV28 with TRBJ2-7; 10 nucleotides line up with TRBD1. Trimming cost V 6 bases and J 2 bases; bases outside gene matches: 4. The CDR3 runs 14 residues. Germline values: CDR1 MDHEN, CDR2 SYDVKM. Here the CDR3 DNA reads TGTGCCAGCAGGTGGGGACAGGGGCCCTACGAGCAGTACTTC. As protein: CASRWGQGPYEQYF.

This clone was observed a handful of times. The chain couples TRBV7-8 to TRBJ2-2, with D maybe TRBD2 (6 bases). V gave up 4 bases and J gave up 5 bases, with 14 bases separating them. Looked up from germline, CDR1 is SGHVS and CDR2 is FQNEAQ. This CDR3 comprises 15 residues. This CDR3 is CASSSVGGATGELFF. The CDR3 DNA follows: TGTGCCAGCAGCTCCGTCGGGGGAGCGACCGGGGAGCTGTTTTTT. The whole variable domain, remainder taken from reference TRBV7-8 and TRBJ2-2, is GAGVSQSPRYKVAKRGQDVALRCDPISGHVSLFWYQQALGQGPEFLTYFQNEAQLDKSGLPSDRFFAERPEGSVSTLKIQRTQQEDSAVYLCASSSVGGATGELFFGEGSRLTVL.

V and J are TRBV5-5 and TRBJ2-1, with 15 bases aligning to TRBD2. CDR1 SGHKS and CDR2 YYEKEE come from the germline V gene (reference sequence). The CDR3 length is 20 residues. J gave up 0 bases and V 2 bases, and 9 bases lay outside the gene matches. The CDR3 sequence is CASSFGLAGGPGNSYNEQFF. CDR3 nucleotides: TGTGCCAGCAGCTTTGGACTAGCGGGGGGGCCAGGTAACTCCTACAATGAGCAGTTCTTC.

The chain uses TRBV4-2 and TRBJ1-5; D perhaps matches TRBD1 (6 bases). The CDR3 spans 14 residues. V gave up 4 bases and J gave up 8 bases, with 15 bases separating them. From germline, CDR1 is LGHNA and CDR2 YNFKEQ. CDR3 residues: CASSLFFQGKPQHF. In nucleotides, the CDR3 is TGTGCCAGCAGCCTATTTTTCCAGGGGAAGCCCCAGCATTTT.

The V gene is TRBV2, the J gene TRBJ2-4, with a weak D call TRBD2 (6 bases). The CDR3 is 14 amino acids. Germline V gene sequence: CDR1 SNHLY, CDR2 FYNNEI. V was trimmed by 7 bases and J by 8 bases, leaving 18 bases between them. The CDR3 nucleotides are TGTGCCAGCACCCAGTCACGGGGAGGACACATTCAGTACTTC. Its translation is CASTQSRGGHIQYF. Looking up the rest from reference TRBV2 and TRBJ2-4 gives the full variable domain: EPEVTQTPSHQVTQMGQEVILRCVPISNHLYFYWYRQILGQKVEFLVSFYNNEISEKSEIFDDQFSVERPDGSNFTLKIRSTKLEDSAMYFCASTQSRGGHIQYFGAGTRLSVL.

Concerning this clone: Other DNA variants within this sample encode the same CDR3. The J gene is TRBJ2-7, the V gene TRBV15; 7 positions agree with TRBD1. Germline V gene lookup returns CDR1 LNHNV and CDR2 YYDKDF (reference sequence). There are 13 residues in the CDR3. Trimming removed 5 bases from V and 5 bases from J; junction bases left unmatched: 6. CDR3 bases: TGTGCCACCAGCTACAGGGGAGAACACGAGCAGTACTTC. Translation: CATSYRGEHEQYF.

The V call is TRBV5-1, the J call TRBJ1-3, with 7 bases matching TRBD1. V trimming: 0 bases; J trimming: 3 bases; junction bases outside the gene matches: 6. CDR3 length: 16 residues. CDR1 is SGHRS, CDR2 YFSETQ, per germline. CDR3 sequence: CASSLGWTGVGNTIYF. DNA for the CDR3: TGCGCCAGCAGCTTGGGATGGACAGGCGTTGGAAACACCATATATTTT.

This clone has only one observation. CDR3 amino acids: CASSPWVGNTDTQYF. CDR3 DNA sequence: TGCGCCAGCAGCCCGTGGGTCGGGAATACAGATACGCAGTATTTT. J is TRBJ2-3 and V is TRBV4-1, with D tentatively TRBD2 (5 bases). The CDR3 spans 15 residues. Germline loops: CDR1 MGHRA, CDR2 YSYEKL. The V end lost 4 bases, the J end lost 3 bases, and 14 bases lay between the germline ends.

The V call is TRBV2, the J call TRBJ1-1, with D perhaps TRBD1 (6 bases). The germline V gene has CDR1 SNHLY and CDR2 FYNNEI. CDR3 length: 13 residues. The V and J ends lost 5 bases and 5 bases respectively, with 12 bases between them. CDR3 coding DNA: TGTGCCAGCAGTCCAGTAGGGGGTACTGAAGCTTTCTTT. Protein: CASSPVGGTEAFF.

The chain employs TRBV19 and TRBJ1-5; tentative D call: TRBD1 (6 bases). With 3 bases removed from V and 4 bases from J, the gap between germline ends came to 19 bases. This CDR3 comprises 17 residues. Germline CDR1 is LNHDA and CDR2 is SQIVND (reference sequence). DNA for the CDR3: TGTGCCAGTAGTATTGTCGCGGGGGCGGGGGGGAATCAGCCCCAGCATTTT. Amino acid sequence: CASSIVAGAGGNQPQHF.

This clone was observed a handful of times. Distinct nucleotide sequences in the sample also encode this CDR3. The J gene is TRBJ2-2, the V gene TRBV20-1; D is uncertain. V lost 2 bases and J 8 bases, leaving 6 bases between the germline ends. The CDR3 is made up of 11 amino acids. Germline V gene sequence: CDR1 DFQATT, CDR2 SNEGSKA (reference sequence). DNA of the CDR3: TGCAGTGCTAGATCCGGGGGGGAGCTGTTTTTT. This sequence encodes CSARSGGELFF.

This clone was detected only once. The gene calls are TRBV5-1 and TRBJ2-5, with a tentative D call TRBD1 (8 bases). The DNA end favors TRBJ2-7, so the J call may be wrong. Germline V gene sequence: CDR1 SGHRS, CDR2 YFSETQ. This CDR3 is built from 12 residues. The CDR3 nucleotides read TGCGCCAGCCGGACAGGGACTAACGAGCAGTACTTC. Its translation: CASRTGTNEQYF.

The chain joins TRBV29-1 to TRBJ2-5; a possible D gene is TRBD1 (6 bases). Trimming left V 7 bases short and J 5 bases short, with 11 bases between. The CDR3 is made up of 11 amino acids. Germline CDR1 reads SQVTM; CDR2 reads ANQGSEA. The CDR3 sequence: CSGDRLETQYF. The CDR3 nucleotides read TGCAGCGGTGACAGGTTGGAGACCCAGTACTTC.